This passage covers 24 T cell receptor beta chains from one sample sequenced in a study of immune cell composition in non-small cell lung cancer. The table came from immunoSEQ multiplex PCR; TCRdb's copy has only in-frame clones and leaves some out. The sample shows under 3,000 clones, roughly 80% of them seen only once. Sequencing used lung tumor tissue. The receptor set was obtained from a human donor with non-small cell lung cancer.

The chain employs TRBV4-3 and TRBJ2-3, with 10 bases lining up with TRBD1. CDR1 and CDR2 (germline): LGHNA, YSLEER. J was trimmed by 5 bases and V by 4 bases; bases with no gene match: 3. The CDR3 loop spans 14 amino acids. CDR3 DNA: TGCGCCAGCAGCCCCGGACAGGGGGGAGATACGCAGTATTTT. It yields the protein CASSPGQGGDTQYF.

The chain combines TRBV6-5 with TRBJ2-7; TRBD1 agrees at 10 bases. CDR1 and CDR2 (germline): MNHEY, SVGAGI. The V gene end was trimmed by 4 bases and the J gene end by 1 base; junction bases not matched to a gene: 7. This CDR3 spans 16 amino acids. Written as DNA, the CDR3 is TGTGCCAGCAGTTGGGGACAGGGGTCGGTTTCCTACGAGCAGTACTTC. Protein product: CASSWGQGSVSYEQYF.

This rearrangement joins TRBV7-2 to TRBJ2-1; D possibly corresponds to TRBD2 (6 bases). There are 13 residues in the CDR3. V dropped 4 bases and J dropped 16 bases, with 20 bases sitting between them. Germline assignment: CDR1 SGHTA and CDR2 FQGNSA. CDR3 amino acids: CASSSNRRGLPFF. CDR3 nucleotides: TGTGCCAGCAGCTCCAATCGGCGGGGACTTCCATTCTTC.

This chain joins TRBV7-9 and TRBJ2-5; D gene uncertain. Germline V gene data show CDR1 as SEHNR and CDR2 as FQNEAQ (reference sequence). CDR3 size: 15 residues. V lost 6 bases and J lost 1, with 15 bases in between. As DNA, the CDR3 is TGTGCCAGCAGTTTTGGTCCGATCAGCCAAGAGACCCAGTACTTC. This translates into CASSFGPISQETQYF.

V is TRBV5-1 and J is TRBJ1-5, with D perhaps matching TRBD1 (5 bases). The germline V gene encodes CDR1 SGHRS and CDR2 YFSETQ. CDR3 length: 15 amino acids. V was trimmed by 4 bases and J by 0 bases, leaving 11 bases between them. The CDR3 spells CASSPYGGSNQPQHF. The CDR3 coding sequence is TGCGCCAGCAGCCCATACGGGGGTAGCAATCAGCCCCAGCATTTT.

The rearrangement links TRBV7-9 to TRBJ2-3; TRBD2 aligns across 14 bases. Germline V gene lookup returns CDR1 SEHNR and CDR2 FQNEAQ (reference sequence). This CDR3 is 19 amino acids long. Germline trimming cut 1 base from V and 4 bases from J; bases unmatched to any gene: 10. CDR3 DNA sequence: TGTGCCAGCAGCTTAGGTTTTGGGACTAGCGGGGGTACGGCAGATACGCAGTATTTT. Translation gives CASSLGFGTSGGTADTQYF.

The chain couples TRBV7-2 to TRBJ1-2; no definite D call. CDR1 is SGHTA, CDR2 FQGNSA, per germline. The length of the CDR3 is 13 residues. V was clipped by 6 bases and J by 2 bases, with 10 bases between them. CDR3 region: CASRGDANYGYTF. The CDR3 DNA sequence: TGTGCCAGCAGGGGAGATGCGAACTATGGCTACACCTTC. The whole variable domain, remainder taken from reference TRBV7-2 and TRBJ1-2, is GAGVSQSPSNKVTEKGKDVELRCDPISGHTALYWYRQSLGQGLEFLIYFQGNSAPDKSGLPSDRFSAERTGGSVSTLTIQRTQQEDSAVYLCASRGDANYGYTFGSGTRLTVV.

V and J are TRBV4-3 and TRBJ1-1, with 8 positions matching TRBD1. The CDR3 is 14 amino acids. After removal of 4 bases from V and 5 bases from J, the junction contained 6 bases not matched to a gene. CDR1 is LGHNA, CDR2 YSLEER, per germline. The DNA for the CDR3 is TGCGCCAGCAGCCCCGGACAGGGAAGAACTGAAGCTTTCTTT. Translated, it gives CASSPGQGRTEAFF.

V is TRBV19 and J is TRBJ2-3, with a weak D call TRBD1 (5 bases). Germline V gene lookup returns CDR1 LNHDA and CDR2 SQIVND (reference sequence). Deletions cut 4 bases from V and 2 bases from J, with 10 bases between. This CDR3 comprises 14 residues. The CDR3 sequence is CASSKVQATDTQYF. The DNA of the CDR3 is TGTGCCAGTAGTAAGGTACAGGCCACAGATACGCAGTATTTT.

This clone was observed a few times. J is TRBJ2-7 and V is TRBV4-3; 11 bases align to TRBD1. Germline V lookup: CDR1 LGHNA, CDR2 YSLEER. The J segment lost 0 bases and the V segment lost 4 bases, leaving 2 bases of the junction unmatched. The length of the CDR3 is 15 residues. CDR3 sequence (DNA): TGCGCCAGCAGCCCCGGACAGGGGGCCTCCTACGAGCAGTACTTC. Protein: CASSPGQGASYEQYF.

The J gene is TRBJ1-6, the V gene TRBV5-1; no definite D call. CDR3 length equals 14 residues. Trimming took 0 bases from V and 9 from J, leaving 10 bases between them. CDR1 and CDR2 from the germline V gene are SGHRS and YFSETQ. As DNA, the CDR3 is TGCGCCAGCAGCTTGGGGGAGGGCGGTTCACCCCTCCACTTT. Amino acid sequence: CASSLGEGGSPLHF.

The V and J genes are TRBV19 and TRBJ2-7, with D unclear. Germline V CDR1 and CDR2: LNHDA, SQIVND (reference sequence). The length of the CDR3 is 13 residues. Trimming cost V 2 bases and J 4 bases, with 9 bases left between them. The CDR3 here is CASSINPRYEQYF. The CDR3 DNA reads as TGTGCCAGTAGTATAAATCCCAGGTACGAGCAGTACTTC.

The chain has TRBV5-1 and TRBJ2-1, with TRBD2 matching 10 bases. The germline V gene has CDR1 SGHRS and CDR2 YFSETQ. The CDR3 loop spans 16 amino acids. Trimming took 4 bases from V and 8 from J; bases not matched to a gene: 12. CDR3 nucleotide sequence: TGCGCCAGCAGCCCGCATAGCGGGGGGCCTGGGGATGAGCAGTTCTTC. It yields the protein CASSPHSGGPGDEQFF.

A single count supports this clone. This chain uses TRBV11-3 with TRBJ2-1; D not certain. V shed 2 bases and J shed 3 bases, with 5 bases lying between them. Germline V lookup: CDR1 SGHNT, CDR2 YENEEA. The CDR3 length is 13 residues. CDR3 sequence: CASSLNIYNEQFF. The CDR3 DNA reads as TGTGCCAGCAGCTTAAATATCTACAATGAGCAGTTCTTC.

The chain carries TRBV2 and TRBJ1-1, with 7 bases fitting TRBD1. Germline lookup yields CDR1 SNHLY and CDR2 FYNNEI. V was clipped by 7 bases and J by 4 bases; unmatched bases: 6. The CDR3 consists of 13 residues. CDR3 bases: TGTGCCAGCATGGGCAGGGACAGCACTGAAGCTTTCTTT. Protein product: CASMGRDSTEAFF.

The rearrangement links TRBV5-4 to TRBJ2-3; 8 positions match TRBD2. After removal of 0 bases from V and 0 bases from J, the junction contained 3 bases not matched to a gene. The CDR3 extends over 16 amino acids. Germline-derived CDR1 and CDR2 are SGHNT and YYREEE (reference sequence). CDR3 amino acids: CASSLGAGVSTDTQYF. The CDR3, as DNA: TGTGCCAGCAGCTTGGGAGCGGGGGTTAGCACAGATACGCAGTATTTT.

This clone was detected a few times. The V call is TRBV4-1, the J call TRBJ1-5; D unclear. The germline gives CDR1 MGHRA, CDR2 YSYEKL. The CDR3 is 15 amino acids. Trimming removed 0 bases at V and 4 bases at J, with 10 bases between. The DNA for the CDR3 is TGCGCCAGCAGCCAAGATTCGAACTTAAATCAGCCCCAGCATTTT. Translated, it gives CASSQDSNLNQPQHF.

J is TRBJ2-3 and V is TRBV5-1; maybe TRBD2 (6 bases). Germline loops: CDR1 SGHRS, CDR2 YFSETQ. The CDR3 totals 15 residues. V was trimmed by 0 bases and J by 6 bases, leaving 14 bases between them. Written as DNA, the CDR3 is TGCGCCAGCAGCTTGGCCGGGCGGGACCAGGATACGCAGTATTTT. Translated, it gives CASSLAGRDQDTQYF.

The chain links TRBV11-2 to TRBJ2-7; a weak D match, TRBD1 (6 bases). V was trimmed by 2 bases and J by 6 bases, leaving 23 bases between them. CDR3 length: 17 amino acids. Germline CDR1 is SGHAT and CDR2 is FQNNGV. The CDR3 DNA follows: TGTGCCAGCAGCTTAACGGGGCTCGGACAGAAAACGTCCGAGCAGTACTTC. Protein: CASSLTGLGQKTSEQYF.

The sample holds one count of this clone. The chain is built from TRBV6-1 and TRBJ1-6, with unresolved D. The germline V and J ends were trimmed by 0 bases and 0 bases, with 6 bases remaining between them. This CDR3 has 16 amino acids. Germline V gene sequence: CDR1 MNHNS, CDR2 SASEGT. This CDR3 is CASSEAGVSYNSPLHF. The CDR3, as DNA: TGTGCCAGCAGTGAAGCCGGGGTCTCCTATAATTCACCCCTCCACTTT.

This rearrangement joins TRBV6-6 to TRBJ1-6; D gene uncertain. Germline lookup yields CDR1 MNHNY and CDR2 SVGAGI (reference sequence). The CDR3 runs to 14 residues. The V end lost 7 bases, the J end lost 5 bases, and 12 bases lay between the germline ends. The CDR3 loop reads CASNTDPNNSPLHF. Written as DNA, the CDR3 is TGTGCCAGCAACACAGATCCCAATAATTCACCCCTCCACTTT.

The table lists this clone with a count of one. The chain carries TRBV27 and TRBJ2-3; 9 bases map to TRBD1. Germline CDR1 MNHEY, CDR2 SMNVEV (reference sequence). Germline trimming cut 3 bases from V and 4 bases from J; bases unmatched to any gene: 5. The CDR3 contains 15 residues. In DNA, the CDR3 is TGTGCCAGCAGTTTGGCGAGACAGGGGGCAGATACGCAGTATTTT. Translation: CASSLARQGADTQYF.

The V and J genes are TRBV19 and TRBJ1-4; possibly TRBD1 for D (5 bases). The CDR3 sequence is 14 residues long. From germline, CDR1 is LNHDA and CDR2 SQIVND (reference sequence). The V end lost 3 bases, the J end lost 5 bases, and 10 bases lay between the germline ends. The CDR3 DNA is TGTGCCAGTAGTATGAGTCAGGGAAATGAAAAACTGTTTTTT. This translates into CASSMSQGNEKLFF.

CDR3 DNA sequence: TGTGCCAGCAGCATTACAGGGGATGGCACAGATACGCAGTATTTT. Its translation: CASSITGDGTDTQYF. This chain joins TRBV9 and TRBJ2-3, with 7 bases matching TRBD1. The V and J ends lost 4 bases and 1 base, in that order; junction bases with no gene match: 6. CDR1 and CDR2 from the germline V gene are SGDLS and YYNGEE. The CDR3 extends over 15 amino acids. The complete variable domain, with remaining parts taken from reference TRBV9 and TRBJ2-3, reads DSGVTQTPKHLITATGQRVTLRCSPRSGDLSVYWYQQSLDQGLQFLIQYYNGEERAKGNILERFSAQQFPDLHSELNLSSLELGDSALYFCASSITGDGTDTQYFGPGTRLTVL.